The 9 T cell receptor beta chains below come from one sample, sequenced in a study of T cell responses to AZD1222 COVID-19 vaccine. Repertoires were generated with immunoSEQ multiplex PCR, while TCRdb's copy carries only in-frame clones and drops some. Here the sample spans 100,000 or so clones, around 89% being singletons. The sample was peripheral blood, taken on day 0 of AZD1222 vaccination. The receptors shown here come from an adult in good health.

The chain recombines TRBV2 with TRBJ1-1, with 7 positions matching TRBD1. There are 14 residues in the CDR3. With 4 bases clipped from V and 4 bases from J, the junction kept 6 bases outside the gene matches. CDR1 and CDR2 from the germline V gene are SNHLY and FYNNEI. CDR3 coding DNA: TGTGCCAGCAGTGCACAGGGGTTTAGCACTGAAGCTTTCTTT. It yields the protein CASSAQGFSTEAFF.

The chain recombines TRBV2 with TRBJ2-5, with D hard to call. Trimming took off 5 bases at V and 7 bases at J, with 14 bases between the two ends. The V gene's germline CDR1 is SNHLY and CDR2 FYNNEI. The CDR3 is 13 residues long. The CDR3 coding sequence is TGTGCCAGCAGTCCAACGGTCCTCCTGACCCAGTACTTC. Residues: CASSPTVLLTQYF.

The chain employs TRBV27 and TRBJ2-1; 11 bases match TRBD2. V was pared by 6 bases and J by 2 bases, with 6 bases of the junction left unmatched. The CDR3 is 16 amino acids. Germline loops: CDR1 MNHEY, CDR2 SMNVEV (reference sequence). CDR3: CASRDGLAGPYNEQFF. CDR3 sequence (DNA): TGTGCCAGCAGAGACGGACTAGCGGGCCCCTACAATGAGCAGTTCTTC.

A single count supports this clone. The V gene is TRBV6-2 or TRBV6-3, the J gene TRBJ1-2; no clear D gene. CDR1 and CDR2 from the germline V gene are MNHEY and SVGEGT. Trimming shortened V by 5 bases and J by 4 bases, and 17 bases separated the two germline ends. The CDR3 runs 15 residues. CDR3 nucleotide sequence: TGTGCCAGCAGTGTGCCATTCGGAAGGAGCTATGGCTACACCTTC. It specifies CASSVPFGRSYGYTF.

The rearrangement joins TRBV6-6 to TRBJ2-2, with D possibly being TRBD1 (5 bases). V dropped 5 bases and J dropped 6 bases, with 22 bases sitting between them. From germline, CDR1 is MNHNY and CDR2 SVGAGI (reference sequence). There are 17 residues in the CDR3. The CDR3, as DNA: TGTGCCAGCAGTCCCTCAAGGGGTCATTTAGGGCCCGGGGAGCTGTTTTTT. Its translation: CASSPSRGHLGPGELFF.

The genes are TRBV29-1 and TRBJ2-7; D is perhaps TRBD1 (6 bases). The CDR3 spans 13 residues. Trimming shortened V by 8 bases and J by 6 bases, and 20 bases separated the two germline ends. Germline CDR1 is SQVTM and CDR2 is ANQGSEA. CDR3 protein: CSTRNTGISEQYF. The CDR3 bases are TGCAGCACTCGAAACACAGGGATAAGCGAGCAGTACTTC.

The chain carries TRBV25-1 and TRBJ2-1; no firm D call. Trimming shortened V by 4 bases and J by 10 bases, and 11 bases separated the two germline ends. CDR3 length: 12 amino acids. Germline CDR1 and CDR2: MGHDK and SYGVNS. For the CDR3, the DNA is TGTGCCAGCAGTGCCACAATACGCGAGCAGTTCTTC. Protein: CASSATIREQFF.

The CDR3 is CASSSGTGNQPQHF. CDR3 sequence (DNA): TGTGCCAGCAGCTCCGGGACAGGGAATCAGCCCCAGCATTTT. The chain recombines TRBV7-2 with TRBJ1-5, with 9 bases lining up with TRBD1. CDR3 size: 14 residues. With 4 bases clipped from V and 4 bases from J, the junction kept 2 bases outside the gene matches. The V gene's germline CDR1 is SGHTA and CDR2 FQGNSA.

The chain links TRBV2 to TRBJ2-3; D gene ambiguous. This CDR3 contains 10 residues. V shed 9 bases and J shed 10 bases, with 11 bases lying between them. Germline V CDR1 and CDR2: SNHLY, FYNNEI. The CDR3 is CASLSIAQYF. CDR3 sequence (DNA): TGTGCCAGTCTTTCGATAGCGCAGTATTTT.